This T cell receptor (beta chain) is drawn from a study of Graves' ophthalmopathy and Graves' hyperthyroidism. Beta-chain TCR CDR3 regions were amplified from RNA transcripts. A first-round RT-PCR used HTBI primers, followed by a second-round multiplex PCR. TCRdb redid the calling of the multiplex PCR reads with MiXCR, one entry per CDR3 protein. The sample yields a few hundred thousand distinct CDR3 sequences, approximately 17% seen once. The sample was peripheral blood. This clonotype originated in an adult woman with stable Graves' hyperthyroidism.

The CDR3 here is CATSSSPSRRETQYF. The CDR3 bases are TGTGCCACCAGCAGTTCCCCTAGCAGGCGAGAGACCCAGTACTTC. The chain employs TRBV15 and TRBJ2-5; TRBD2 is a possible D gene (5 bases). V lost 3 bases and J 4 bases, leaving 15 bases between the germline ends. The CDR3 covers 15 residues. Germline V CDR1 and CDR2: LNHNV, YYDKDF (reference sequence).